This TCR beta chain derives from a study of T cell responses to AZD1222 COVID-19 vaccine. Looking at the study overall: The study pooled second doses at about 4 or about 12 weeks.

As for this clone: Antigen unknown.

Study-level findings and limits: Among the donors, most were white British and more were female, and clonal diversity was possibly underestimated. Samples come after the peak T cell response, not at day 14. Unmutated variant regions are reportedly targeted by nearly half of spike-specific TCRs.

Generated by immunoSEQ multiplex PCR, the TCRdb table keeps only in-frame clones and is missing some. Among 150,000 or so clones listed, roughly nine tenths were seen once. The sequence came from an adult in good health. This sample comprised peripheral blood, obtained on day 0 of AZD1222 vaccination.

The CDR3 sequence: CASRTQGNTEAFF. The CDR3 nucleotides read TGTGCCAGCAGAACACAGGGAAACACTGAAGCTTTCTTT. V usage is TRBV14 and J usage is TRBJ1-1; possible D gene TRBD1, 6 bases. Trimming removed 6 bases from V and 2 bases from J, with 10 bases in between. CDR1 is SGHDN, CDR2 FVKESK, per germline. The CDR3 has 13 residues.